This record covers a single TCR beta chain. These data originate in a study of blood T cell repertoires in COVID-19. Per the germline V gene, CDR1 is SGHRS and CDR2 is YFSETQ. Deletions cut 0 bases from V and 4 bases from J, with 16 bases between. This CDR3 has 17 amino acids. Per the authors' pipeline: The authors estimated nucleated cell counts from reference gene primer amplification. Measured with immunoSEQ multiplex PCR; TCRdb has only the in-frame clones, and not every one. The V and J calls and clone size come from that table; D and trimming were worked out from the DNA. The sample consists of some 190,000 clones, about four fifths of them appearing once.

The J gene is TRBJ2-2, the V gene TRBV5-1, with D possibly being TRBD2 (6 bases). Sequencing input: peripheral blood. The receptor was isolated from a woman aged 60-75 years with COVID-19, enrolled during active disease. The CDR3 is CASSLAVLSGVTGELFF. The CDR3 nucleotides are TGCGCCAGCAGCTTGGCGGTTTTATCGGGAGTCACCGGGGAGCTGTTTTTT.